The 8 T cell receptor beta chains listed next were all sequenced from one sample in a study of blood T cell repertoires in COVID-19. Generated by immunoSEQ multiplex PCR, the TCRdb table keeps only in-frame clones and is missing some. The table lists roughly 170,000 clones, about 75% of them singletons. Sequenced material: peripheral blood. All receptors derive from a woman in her 70s with acute or convalescent COVID-19.

This clone appeared a single time. The J gene is TRBJ2-7, the V gene TRBV11-3, with TRBD1 matching 10 bases. V lost 4 bases to trimming and J lost 5 bases; unmatched junction nucleotides: 8. Germline loops: CDR1 SGHNT, CDR2 YENEEA. The CDR3 sequence is 15 residues long. The CDR3 region is CASSSGGQGYHEQYF. The CDR3 bases are TGTGCCAGCAGCTCCGGGGGACAGGGGTATCACGAGCAGTACTTC.

The sample holds one count of this clone. The chain has TRBV19 and TRBJ2-3; D is ambiguous. The CDR3 is 14 residues long. Trimming removed 5 bases at V and 8 bases at J, with 17 bases between. Germline CDR1 and CDR2: LNHDA and SQIVND (reference sequence). As DNA, the CDR3 is TGTGCCAGTAGTGTAAGTATGAGAGGCGGTACGCAGTATTTT. Translating gives CASSVSMRGGTQYF. The full variable domain, rest sourced from reference TRBV19 and TRBJ2-3, is DGGITQSPKYLFRKEGQNVTLSCEQNLNHDAMYWYRQDPGQGLRLIYYSQIVNDFQKGDIAEGYSVSREKKESFPLTVTSAQKNPTAFYLCASSVSMRGGTQYFGPGTRLTVL.

The gene calls are TRBV24-1 and TRBJ1-2; weak D call: TRBD1 (6 bases). The germline gives CDR1 KGHDR, CDR2 SFDVKD. The V gene lost 3 bases and the J gene lost 3 bases, with 13 bases spanning the gap. The CDR3 is made up of 15 amino acids. In DNA, the CDR3 is TGTGCCACCAGTGATGGGGGGGCGAGCGACTATGGCTACACCTTC. This encodes CATSDGGASDYGYTF.

V and J are TRBV7-9 and TRBJ1-1, with 12 bases matching TRBD1. V lost 5 bases to trimming and J lost 4 bases; unmatched junction nucleotides: 5. The CDR3 sequence is 15 residues long. CDR1 and CDR2 (germline): SEHNR, FQNEAQ (reference sequence). For the CDR3, the DNA is TGTGCCAGCAGCAAGGGACAGGGGGCACTCACTGAAGCTTTCTTT. Protein sequence: CASSKGQGALTEAFF.

CDR3 loop: CASKETGGRLYEQYF. DNA of the CDR3: TGTGCCAGCAAGGAGACAGGGGGCCGTCTTTACGAGCAGTACTTC. This rearrangement joins TRBV6-5 to TRBJ2-7, with TRBD1 identical over 10 bases. The CDR3 loop spans 15 amino acids. After removal of 7 bases from V and 4 bases from J, the junction contained 10 bases not matched to a gene. CDR1 MNHEY and CDR2 SVGAGI come from the germline V gene.

This clone was observed a few times. The V call is TRBV14, the J call TRBJ2-1, with 7 bases fitting TRBD2. The CDR3 is made up of 13 amino acids. V trimming: 4 bases; J trimming: 10 bases; junction bases outside the gene matches: 7. CDR1 and CDR2 from the germline V gene are SGHDN and FVKESK. The CDR3 protein is CASSRTSVGEQFF. The CDR3 nucleotides are TGTGCCAGCAGCCGAACTAGCGTAGGGGAGCAGTTCTTC.

This chain links TRBV5-1 with TRBJ2-3, with 9 bases identical to TRBD2. Germline V gives CDR1 SGHRS, CDR2 YFSETQ. The CDR3 is 15 residues long. V was pared by 7 bases and J by 5 bases, with 11 bases of the junction left unmatched. The CDR3 loop reads CASSLSGRAGDTQYF. CDR3 DNA sequence: TGCGCCAGCTCTCTTAGCGGGAGAGCGGGAGATACGCAGTATTTT.

The CDR3 here is CASSLTSGGANVLTF. The CDR3 DNA reads TGTGCCAGCAGCTTGACCAGCGGTGGGGCCAACGTCCTGACTTTC. The V gene is TRBV7-2, the J gene TRBJ2-6, with D possibly matching TRBD2 (5 bases). There are 15 residues in the CDR3. Germline assignment: CDR1 SGHTA and CDR2 FQGNSA. V shed 3 bases and J shed 3 bases, with 9 bases lying between them.